This T cell receptor beta chain was observed in a study of CD8+ T cells in alopecia areata. The treatment here: oral pan-JAK inhibitor, 5-10 mg twice daily. Germline V gives CDR1 SQVTM, CDR2 ANQGSEA. Between the trimmed V and J ends, which lost 6 bases and 4 bases, there was a span of 12 bases. The CDR3 extends over 12 amino acids. cDNA prepared by RNA extraction and subsequent reverse transcription served as the template for sequencing. Sequenced by immunoSEQ multiplex PCR; TCRdb stores in-frame clones only, minus some. Of about 39,000 clones listed, under 70% are singletons. The chain recombines TRBV29-1 with TRBJ1-2, with D perhaps TRBD1 (5 bases). This receptor was taken from a human donor with alopecia areata. The sample was CD8+ T cells sorted from blood, taken at week 4, from a patient treated with tofacitinib. CDR3 amino acids: CSVRGDTYGYTF. The CDR3 DNA reads as TGCAGCGTCCGGGGGGATACCTATGGCTACACCTTC.